The 23 T cell receptor beta chains below come from one sample, sequenced in a study of blood T cell repertoires in COVID-19. Profiling relied on immunoSEQ multiplex PCR, and the TCRdb table lists in-frame clones only, not all of them. The table lists 110,000 or so clones, about 88% of them singletons. The sample was peripheral blood. These receptor sequences come from a woman between 65 and 79 years old who had recovered from COVID-19.

V and J are TRBV11-2 and TRBJ2-1, with 7 bases fitting TRBD2. Germline CDR1 and CDR2: SGHAT and FQNNGV. V shed 2 bases, J shed 8 bases, and the junction held 6 bases outside the gene matches. This CDR3 contains 14 residues. The CDR3 sequence is CASSLMAGVDEQFF. CDR3 DNA sequence: TGTGCCAGCAGCTTAATGGCGGGAGTCGATGAGCAGTTCTTC.

The V call is TRBV9, the J call TRBJ2-3; D remains unclear. The CDR3 spans 14 residues. The germline V and J ends were trimmed by 1 base and 2 bases, with 8 bases remaining between them. CDR1 SGDLS and CDR2 YYNGEE come from the germline V gene. CDR3 residues: CASSVRSATDTQYF. CDR3 coding DNA: TGTGCCAGCAGCGTAAGGAGCGCCACAGATACGCAGTATTTT.

The chain couples TRBV28 to TRBJ1-2, with unresolved D. Deletions cut 8 bases from V and 6 bases from J, with 16 bases between. The CDR3 loop spans 13 amino acids. In germline, CDR1 is MDHEN, CDR2 SYDVKM. The CDR3 spells CASSESINNGYTF. The CDR3 bases are TGTGCCAGCTCTGAGAGCATTAATAATGGCTACACCTTC.

This sequence joins TRBV4-2 and TRBJ1-4; 8 nucleotides match TRBD1. Losses at the gene ends were 5 bases for V and 7 bases for J; bases not matched to a gene: 9. This CDR3 has 15 residues. CDR1 and CDR2 (germline): LGHNA, YNFKEQ. CDR3 loop: CASSARQGLGEKLFF. CDR3 DNA sequence: TGTGCCAGCAGCGCCCGACAGGGGTTGGGTGAAAAACTGTTTTTT.

This clone was recorded a few times. V and J are TRBV19 and TRBJ2-2; 7 bases map to TRBD2. The CDR3 sequence is 15 residues long. Germline V gene sequence: CDR1 LNHDA, CDR2 SQIVND (reference sequence). V was clipped by 3 bases and J by 3 bases; unmatched bases: 4. The CDR3 protein is CASSMGLADTGELFF. For the CDR3, the DNA is TGTGCCAGTAGTATGGGGCTAGCGGACACCGGGGAGCTGTTTTTT.

V is TRBV18 and J is TRBJ1-5; D perhaps matches TRBD1 (5 bases). V lost 3 bases and J 7 bases, leaving 16 bases between the germline ends. The germline gives CDR1 KGHSH, CDR2 LQKENI. There are 15 residues in the CDR3. The CDR3 DNA follows: TGTGCCAGCTCACCGGGGGGACTCTCGGGACAGCCCCAGCATTTT. It encodes CASSPGGLSGQPQHF.

This clone was detected a few times. The chain employs TRBV20-1 and TRBJ1-3; D unresolved. V was cut by 6 bases and J by 5 bases, with 8 bases left in between. Germline V CDR1 and CDR2: DFQATT, SNEGSKA (reference sequence). The CDR3 extends over 11 amino acids. CDR3 region: CSALERNTIYF. The CDR3 DNA follows: TGCAGTGCCCTGGAGAGAAACACCATATATTTT.

This chain connects TRBV5-6 to TRBJ2-5; D is uncertain. The CDR3 covers 16 residues. Trimming stripped 1 base from V and 0 bases from J, with 13 bases between. Germline loops: CDR1 SGHDT, CDR2 YYEEEE. The CDR3: CASSLRPWAYQETQYF. The CDR3 coding sequence is TGTGCCAGCAGCTTGCGGCCGTGGGCTTACCAAGAGACCCAGTACTTC.

DNA of the CDR3: TGTGCCAGCAGTCCCGGGGTAGCCGAGACCCAGTACTTC. Translated: CASSPGVAETQYF. The chain combines TRBV12-3 or TRBV12-4 with TRBJ2-5, with D possibly matching TRBD2 (5 bases). The CDR3 runs 13 residues. Trimming took 5 bases from V and 5 from J, leaving 12 bases between them.

The chain uses TRBV12-3 or TRBV12-4 and TRBJ2-4; D possibly corresponds to TRBD2 (7 bases). Trimming took 6 bases from V and 9 from J, leaving 15 bases between them. The CDR3 is 13 residues long. The DNA for the CDR3 is TGTGCCAGCAGGTCGACTAGCAGGGGCATTCAGTACTTC. It codes for CASRSTSRGIQYF.

The chain couples TRBV7-2 to TRBJ2-2; 8 nucleotides match TRBD2. Germline CDR1 SGHTA, CDR2 FQGNSA. This CDR3 comprises 14 residues. J lost 3 bases, V lost 5 bases, and 2 bases had no gene match. The CDR3 region has the DNA TGTGCCAGCAGCCCGGGGGGGTACACCGGGGAGCTGTTTTTT. This encodes CASSPGGYTGELFF.

The sample holds one count of this clone. The chain carries TRBV20-1 and TRBJ1-2, with a tentative D call TRBD1 (6 bases). V lost 3 bases to trimming and J lost 10 bases, with 12 bases between them. This CDR3 region has 11 residues. Germline CDR1 and CDR2: DFQATT and SNEGSKA (reference sequence). CDR3 in amino acids: CSASEGGTYTF. CDR3 DNA: TGCAGTGCTAGTGAGGGGGGTACCTACACCTTC.

The gene calls are TRBV7-9 and TRBJ1-4, with 8 bases identical to TRBD1. The CDR3 length is 13 residues. With 6 bases clipped from V and 8 bases from J, the junction kept 5 bases outside the gene matches. Germline CDR1 is SEHNR and CDR2 is FQNEAQ (reference sequence). DNA for the CDR3: TGTGCCAGCAGTGGACAGGGAGGCGAAAAACTGTTTTTT. Encoded protein: CASSGQGGEKLFF. Filled out from reference TRBV7-9 and TRBJ1-4, the complete variable domain reads DTGVSQNPRHKITKRGQNVTFRCDPISEHNRLYWYRQTLGQGPEFLTYFQNEAQLEKSRLLSDRFSAERPKGSFSTLEIQRTEQGDSAMYLCASSGQGGEKLFFGSGTQLSVL.

This rearrangement joins TRBV7-9 to TRBJ2-3; 9 bases match TRBD2. Germline V gene sequence: CDR1 SEHNR, CDR2 FQNEAQ (reference sequence). The CDR3 is 15 amino acids. Germline trimming cut 10 bases from V and 2 bases from J; bases unmatched to any gene: 10. For the CDR3, the DNA is TGTGCCACGGCAGCGGGAGGCCAATCCACAGATACGCAGTATTTT. This encodes CATAAGGQSTDTQYF.

The rearrangement uses TRBV3-1 (or the pseudogene TRBV3-2) and TRBJ1-2, with 7 positions matching TRBD1. V gave up 1 base and J gave up 7 bases; unmatched junction bases: 6. In germline, CDR1 is LGHDT, CDR2 YNNKEL (reference sequence). CDR3 length: 14 amino acids. The CDR3 bases are TGTGCCAGCAGCCAAGTACAGGGGCGAGGTGGCTACACCTTC. It encodes CASSQVQGRGGYTF.

The chain carries TRBV30 and TRBJ2-2; perhaps TRBD1 as D (6 bases). Germline assignment: CDR1 GTSNPN and CDR2 SVGIG (reference sequence). The CDR3 totals 11 residues. The V end lost 3 bases, the J end lost 8 bases, and 7 bases lay between the germline ends. The CDR3: CAWSQGGELFF. The CDR3 DNA sequence: TGTGCCTGGAGCCAGGGGGGGGAGCTGTTTTTT. Full variable domain (remainder filled in from reference TRBV30 and TRBJ2-2): SQTIHQWPATLVQPVGSPLSLECTVEGTSNPNLYWYRQAAGRGLQLLFYSVGIGQISSEVPQNLSASRPQDRQFILSSKKLLLSDSGFYLCAWSQGGELFFGEGSRLTVL.

This chain uses TRBV5-1 with TRBJ1-2; 8 nucleotides agree with TRBD1. The CDR3 spans 15 residues. With V trimmed by 2 bases and J by 2 bases, 5 bases remained unmatched. Germline lookup yields CDR1 SGHRS and CDR2 YFSETQ. CDR3 loop: CASSFQGAANYGYTF. CDR3 nucleotide sequence: TGCGCCAGCAGCTTCCAGGGGGCTGCGAACTATGGCTACACCTTC.

The chain carries TRBV19 and TRBJ2-5; 8 bases map to TRBD1. V shed 8 bases and J 7 bases; nucleotides not matched to a gene: 18. From germline, CDR1 is LNHDA and CDR2 SQIVND (reference sequence). The CDR3 sequence is 16 residues long. CDR3 sequence (DNA): TGTGCCAGTGGAAGGACAGGGAAGGGGGGTATGCGGACCCAGTACTTC. It is translated as CASGRTGKGGMRTQYF. The whole variable domain, filled in from reference TRBV19 and TRBJ2-5, reads DGGITQSPKYLFRKEGQNVTLSCEQNLNHDAMYWYRQDPGQGLRLIYYSQIVNDFQKGDIAEGYSVSREKKESFPLTVTSAQKNPTAFYLCASGRTGKGGMRTQYFGPGTRLLVL.

The chain recombines TRBV10-3 with TRBJ2-7; 7 bases map to TRBD1. There are 13 residues in the CDR3. Trimming removed 8 bases from V and 6 bases from J; junction bases left unmatched: 10. Germline values: CDR1 ENHRY, CDR2 SYGVKD. CDR3 amino acids: CAIQQGTYVEQYF. The CDR3 coding sequence is TGTGCCATCCAACAGGGGACCTACGTCGAGCAGTACTTC.

The chain carries TRBV3-1 (or the pseudogene TRBV3-2) and TRBJ2-7; D is possibly TRBD2 (7 bases). CDR1 is LGHDT, CDR2 YNNKEL, per germline (reference sequence). CDR3 size: 17 residues. The ends were cut back, 0 bases at V and 4 bases at J, with 19 bases in the middle. The CDR3 DNA sequence: TGTGCCAGCAGCCAAGAAGGGTGGGGAGGGGGGATATACGAGCAGTACTTC. Its translation is CASSQEGWGGGIYEQYF.

V usage is TRBV7-3 and J usage is TRBJ2-1; TRBD1 aligns across 7 bases. The CDR3 covers 16 residues. V lost 6 bases, J lost 0 bases, and 8 bases stayed unmatched. Looked up from germline, CDR1 is SGHTA and CDR2 is FQGTGA. In DNA form, the CDR3 reads TGTGCCAGCAGTTCACAGGGGTACAACTCCTACAATGAGCAGTTCTTC. Protein: CASSSQGYNSYNEQFF.

This chain uses TRBV18 with TRBJ2-4; D perhaps matches TRBD2 (6 bases). The germline V gene encodes CDR1 KGHSH and CDR2 LQKENI. The V gene lost 1 base and the J gene lost 6 bases, with 13 bases spanning the gap. The CDR3 length is 15 residues. The CDR3 reads CASSPQTARGNIQYF. The CDR3, as DNA: TGTGCCAGCTCACCACAGACAGCGCGGGGAAACATTCAGTACTTC.

The V and J genes are TRBV2 and TRBJ2-1; D possibly corresponds to TRBD2 (6 bases). Germline V gives CDR1 SNHLY, CDR2 FYNNEI. V lost 4 bases, J lost 10 bases, and 11 bases lay in between. CDR3 length: 12 residues. This chain's CDR3 is CASSVEGLEQFF. CDR3 in DNA: TGTGCCAGCAGTGTGGAGGGGCTAGAGCAGTTCTTC.